A selection of T cell receptor beta chains follows, all from one sample in a study of blood T cell repertoires in COVID-19. The assay was immunoSEQ multiplex PCR, and TCRdb's table has in-frame clones only and misses some. The sample yields some 130,000 clones, approximately 80% seen once. Sample: peripheral blood. These receptor sequences come from a man between 65 and 79 years old with acute or convalescent COVID-19. The CDR3 runs from the conserved cysteine through the conserved F or W. Each record gives: CDR3 DNA, CDR3 protein, clone size, J gene, V gene, D gene. The D gene is left open where the match is weak. A row's size may be missing; if present it is once, few, many or a size class.

TGCGCCAGCAGCTTGGGGGCTATGACGGGGGACTACACCGGGGAGCTGTTTTTT,CASSLGAMTGDYTGELFF,.,TRBJ2-2,TRBV5-1,.
TGCGCCAGCCAAACCGGACAGGGCGACACTGAAGCTTTCTTT,CASQTGQGDTEAFF,.,TRBJ1-1,TRBV5-1,TRBD1
TGTGCCAGCAGCCAAGGGGCTAGCGGGGGGGGAGCATACGAGCAGTACTTC,CASSQGASGGGAYEQYF,.,TRBJ2-7,TRBV4-2,TRBD2
TGTGCCAGCAGCCTACAGGGGGCGAATTCACCCCTCCACTTT,CASSLQGANSPLHF,.,TRBJ1-6,TRBV27,TRBD1
TGTGCCAGCAGCCATCGGCAGGGAGGCCTCGGGACTGAAGCTTTCTTT,CASSHRQGGLGTEAFF,.,TRBJ1-1,TRBV3-1/TRBV3-2,.
TGTGCCAGCAGTTCGGACATATACAATGAGCAGTTCTTC,CASSSDIYNEQFF,.,TRBJ2-1,TRBV6-2/TRBV6-3,.
TGTGCCACCAGCAGAGACCGCTCGACAGGGACGAACACTGAAGCTTTCTTT,CATSRDRSTGTNTEAFF,.,TRBJ1-1,TRBV15,TRBD1
TGTGCCAGCGCTCAGGGGGCTGGCGGGGAGCTGTTTTTT,CASAQGAGGELFF,once,TRBJ2-2,TRBV5-6,TRBD1
TGCGCCAGCAGGGGTAGGGGCAGGGCGACGCAAGAGACCCAGTACTTC,CASRGRGRATQETQYF,few,TRBJ2-5,TRBV10-2,.
TGTGCCAGCAGTGAATGGGGACTAGTTTCTGGGGCCAACGTCCTGACTTTC,CASSEWGLVSGANVLTF,.,TRBJ2-6,TRBV2,TRBD2
TGTGCCAGCAGCCAGGGGACAGGGAGGAATTCACCCCTCCACTTT,CASSQGTGRNSPLHF,.,TRBJ1-6,TRBV3-1/TRBV3-2,TRBD1
TGTGCCAGCAGGGGACAGGAACCCTTGTGGGCTTTCTTT,CASRGQEPLWAFF,.,TRBJ1-1,TRBV7-8,TRBD1
TGTGCCAGCAGCCAAGAGCACGGGGGGGGCACAGATACGCAGTATTTT,CASSQEHGGGTDTQYF,.,TRBJ2-3,TRBV4-2,TRBD2
TGTGCCAGCAGCATGACAGATCAGCCCCAGCATTTT,CASSMTDQPQHF,few,TRBJ1-5,TRBV6-5,.
TGTGCCAGCAGTGTGACTGCAGGGTCCGATACGCAGTATTTT,CASSVTAGSDTQYF,.,TRBJ2-3,TRBV2,.
TGCGCCAGCAGCCAAGGGGCAGTTCCGGCTGCTAACTATGGCTACACCTTC,CASSQGAVPAANYGYTF,.,TRBJ1-2,TRBV4-1,.
TGCAGCGACAGGTCCTATGGCTACACCTTC,CSDRSYGYTF,.,TRBJ1-2,TRBV20-1,.
TGTGCCAGCAGTTCCGGCAGAGGACAGTCTAACTATGGCTACACCTTC,CASSSGRGQSNYGYTF,.,TRBJ1-2,TRBV6-5,.
TGTGCCAGTAAACCAGGACAGGGACAGGTACTACCACTAGGCTATGGCTACACCTTC,CASKPGQGQVLPLGYGYTF,.,TRBJ1-2,TRBV19,TRBD1
TGTGCCAGCAGCCAAGATAGTTCCGGGAGCTATGGCTACACCTTC,CASSQDSSGSYGYTF,.,TRBJ1-2,TRBV3-1/TRBV3-2,.
TGTGCTAGTGGCCTCTCGGTTCTAGCGGGGAACCAAGAGACCCAGTACTTC,CASGLSVLAGNQETQYF,.,TRBJ2-5,TRBV12-5,TRBD2
TGTGCCAGCACAGGCGGTGGAAGGGGCTATGGCTACACCTTC,CASTGGGRGYGYTF,.,TRBJ1-2,TRBV6-5,.
TGTGCCAGCAGACCCAAGGGACAGGGGATATCTGGAAACACCATATATTTT,CASRPKGQGISGNTIYF,once,TRBJ1-3,TRBV11-2,TRBD1
TGCGCCAGCAGGGCAGGGGGCGATTATGGCTACACCTTC,CASRAGGDYGYTF,.,TRBJ1-2,TRBV5-1,TRBD1
TGTGCCAGCAGCGCGACAGTCCAGGGTAATGAAAAACTGTTTTTT,CASSATVQGNEKLFF,.,TRBJ1-4,TRBV9,.
TGTGCCAGCAGGGTAGGACAGGATGTGGGCTACACCTTC,CASRVGQDVGYTF,once,TRBJ1-2,TRBV2,TRBD1
TGTGCCAGCTCACGGTCAGGGTCTGGAAACACCATATATTTT,CASSRSGSGNTIYF,few,TRBJ1-3,TRBV18,.
TGTGCCAGCAGCTTAGATGGACAGGCCGGCTACAATGAGCAGTTCTTC,CASSLDGQAGYNEQFF,few,TRBJ2-1,TRBV11-3,TRBD1
TGCGCCAGCAGCTCAACAGGGAGCTCTGGAAACACCATATATTTT,CASSSTGSSGNTIYF,.,TRBJ1-3,TRBV5-1,.
TGCGCCAGCAGGAGGGGGGGGCCGGCGCAGGGAGTCGGAGAGCAGTACTTC,CASRRGGPAQGVGEQYF,.,TRBJ2-7,TRBV5-1,.
TGTGCCAGCAAGGTGGAGGGCCTTGCTGGCTACACCTTC,CASKVEGLAGYTF,.,TRBJ1-2,TRBV2,.
TGTGCCAGCATGCTCAGGTCCAAGGGGGGCTACACCTTC,CASMLRSKGGYTF,.,TRBJ1-2,TRBV2,.
TGTGCCAGCAGCTTGAGGGGGCAAGGTGCTAATGAAAAACTGTTTTTT,CASSLRGQGANEKLFF,.,TRBJ1-4,TRBV5-6,TRBD1
TGCGCCAGCAGAAAACAGGATCCCTACGAGCAGTACTTC,CASRKQDPYEQYF,.,TRBJ2-7,TRBV5-1,.
TGTGCCAGCAGCTTAGATGGGGGACAAAGGCTGAACAATGAGCAGTTCTTC,CASSLDGGQRLNNEQFF,.,TRBJ2-1,TRBV11-2,.